This T cell receptor (beta chain) was captured by sequencing in a study of identical twins listed by TCRdb under 2016. Study-wide context: TCR alpha and beta repertoires from monozygotic twins, unrelated adults of various ages and cord blood were deep-sequenced to test whether fetal clonotypes persist. To rule out contamination, replicate twin experiments were performed at different times with different library preparation protocols.

The method behind the library was 5' RACE. The instrument given in TCRdb is Illumina HiSeq 2000. Template switching added a universal primer binding site, and the final cDNA carried a unique molecular identifier that allowed TCR cDNA molecules to be counted accurately. Specific primers in the conserved constant-segment region were used to synthesize first-strand cDNA for the TCR alpha and beta chains. To control for contamination, every cDNA library was double barcoded, receiving both a SMART-Mk sample barcode and Illumina barcodes. TruSeq adapter sequences, together with Illumina sample barcodes, were added in two successive PCR steps. TCR alpha and beta cDNA libraries were sequenced on the Illumina HiSeq platform with custom primers. Processing in the source paper ran as follows. Unique molecular identifiers were extracted from raw reads with MiGEC, and CDR3 positions were determined with MiXCR. For each individual, recombination models were inferred using an EM algorithm with the repgenHMM and IGoR tools. The analysis of shared clonotypes was done with the tcR package in R, with sharing normalized by the product of cloneset sizes. To study raw recombination free of thymic and clonal selection effects, out-of-frame nonproductive sequences were analyzed. The public reads were reanalyzed by TCRdb: fastp trimming at Q25, MiXCR alignment, in-frame beta chains only. Each CDR3 protein gets just one entry, which takes the most common genes and DNA from the rows behind it. TCRdb, rather than the study authors, made the V and J calls. This sample lists about 280,000 distinct CDR3 sequences; roughly 8.6% were detected once. Of the sample, over 2% falls within the top ten clones.

Summary of the overall study and its limitations: In beta out-of-frame sequences, excess twin sharing was weaker, because having fewer shared sequences lowered the signal-to-noise ratio. Because the same donors could not be followed over many years, the conclusions relied on cross-sectional statistical analysis. Fewer insertions were carried by abundant cord blood beta clonotypes; a weaker similar trend was observed in young adult naive repertoires, while no such trend was observed in memory repertoires. Recombination models systematically underestimated out-of-frame TCR alpha sharing in monozygotic twins but agreed with sharing between unrelated individuals. Compared with coincidental sharing between unrelated individuals, out-of-frame TCR alpha sequences shared between twins showed an excess of sequences with low generation probability. Zero-insertion analyses could be partly confounded by invariant T cells such as MAIT and iNKT, though diverse VJ usage argued against such confounding for most clonotypes.

Every donor was a healthy Caucasian. The twin cohort comprised three pairs of female monozygotic twins, all aged roughly 18 to 29 years. Using Miltenyi CD45RO+ enrichment and human naive T-cell isolation kits, memory (CD45RO+) and naive T cells were isolated from PBMC. This clonotype appeared a few times. What this receptor recognizes is not known. There are no base qualities to consult, and no much larger clone falls within one base. V ends up 4 bases short and J 1 base short, with an unmatched junction base count of 13. The CDR3 measures 18 amino acids from cysteine to phenylalanine. Left in the record is the CDR3 DNA by itself, 54 bases read in frame from the first base. CDR1 and CDR2 are drawn from the germline V gene: SNHLY, FYNNEI. The sample also formed part of further work on yellow fever vaccine responses in identical twins. The second study's paper adds: The authors reported that the T cell response to vaccination in identical twins appeared partly convergent and partly personalized. In identical twins, the study followed T cell clones that responded to the vaccine with precision.

What was sequenced was memory (CD45RO+) T cells sorted from blood. This specimen's cell subset or site label, per the study, means: CD45RO+ enriched T cells. The receptor was derived from a young woman in good health. This chain is built from TRBV2 and TRBJ1-1; the central 9 bases match TRBD1. The nucleotides read TGTGCCAGCAGTGGATTCGGACAGGGGCGGTTTTGGAACACTGAAGCTTTCTTT. The encoded protein is CASSGFGQGRFWNTEAFF.